A single T cell receptor (beta chain) is shown here with its context. Only in-frame clones appear in the TCRdb table, and some are missing; sequencing was by immunoSEQ multiplex PCR. This sample has more than 85,000 clones, with just under 85% found just once. This record belongs to a study of blood T cell repertoires in COVID-19. Trimming shortened V by 5 bases and J by 2 bases, and 12 bases separated the two germline ends. The CDR3 has 14 amino acids. Germline values: CDR1 SGHTA, CDR2 FQGNSA. This clonotype originated in a man aged 70 or older with acute or convalescent COVID-19. The rearrangement uses TRBV7-2 and TRBJ1-2; a weak D match, TRBD1 (6 bases). Specimen: peripheral blood. The CDR3 DNA is TGTGCCAGCAGCGGGTCGGACAGAAACTATGGCTACACCTTC. It encodes CASSGSDRNYGYTF.